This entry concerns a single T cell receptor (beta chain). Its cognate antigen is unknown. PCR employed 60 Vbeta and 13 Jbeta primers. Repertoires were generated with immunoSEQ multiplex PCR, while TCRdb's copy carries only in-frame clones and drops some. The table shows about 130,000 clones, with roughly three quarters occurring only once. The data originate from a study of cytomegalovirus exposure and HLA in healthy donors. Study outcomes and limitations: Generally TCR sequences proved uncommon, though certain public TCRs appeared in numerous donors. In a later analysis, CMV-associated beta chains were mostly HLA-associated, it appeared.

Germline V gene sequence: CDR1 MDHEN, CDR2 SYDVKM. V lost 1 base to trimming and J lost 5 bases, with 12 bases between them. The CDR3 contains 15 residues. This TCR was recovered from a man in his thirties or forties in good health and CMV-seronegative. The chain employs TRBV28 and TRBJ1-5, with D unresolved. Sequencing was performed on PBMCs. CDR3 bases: TGTGCCAGCAGTTTATTCGGTGTAAAAGATCAGCCCCAGCATTTT. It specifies CASSLFGVKDQPQHF.